This T cell receptor beta chain is from a study of blood T cells in healthy people across ages. With a J-beta primer mix and a sample-barcoded 5' primer, a second PCR ran roughly 6 to 11 cycles. Using its own MiXCR run on the 5' RACE reads, TCRdb lists one record per CDR3 protein. The data contain 600,000 or so distinct CDR3 sequences, about 30% of them singletons. The germline V and J ends were trimmed by 5 bases and 6 bases, with 11 bases remaining between them. The CDR3 consists of 12 residues. Looked up from germline, CDR1 is SQVTM and CDR2 is ANQGSEA. This receptor was taken from a woman of 80 years or more in good health. The sequenced material came from blood. The chain is built from TRBV29-1 and TRBJ1-3, with a tentative D call TRBD1 (5 bases). CDR3 protein: CSVRGIQNTIYF. In DNA, the CDR3 is TGCAGCGTTAGGGGAATTCAAAACACCATATATTTT.